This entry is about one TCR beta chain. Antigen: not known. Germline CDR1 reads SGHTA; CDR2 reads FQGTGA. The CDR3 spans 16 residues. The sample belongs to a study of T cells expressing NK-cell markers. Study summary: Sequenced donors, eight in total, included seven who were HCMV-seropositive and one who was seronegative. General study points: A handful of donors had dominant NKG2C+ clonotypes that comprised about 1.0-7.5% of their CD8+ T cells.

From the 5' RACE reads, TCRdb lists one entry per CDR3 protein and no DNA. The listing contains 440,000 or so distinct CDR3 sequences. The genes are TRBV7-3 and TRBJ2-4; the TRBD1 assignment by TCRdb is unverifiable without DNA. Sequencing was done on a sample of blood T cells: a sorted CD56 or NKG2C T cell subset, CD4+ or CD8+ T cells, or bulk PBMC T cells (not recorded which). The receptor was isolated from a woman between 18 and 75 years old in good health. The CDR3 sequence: CASSLKGGIGKNIQYF.